The 21 T cell receptor beta chains listed next were all sequenced from one sample in a study of shared clonotypes between healthy human individuals. Sequencing was performed with immunoSEQ multiplex PCR; in TCRdb, only in-frame clones are kept and a portion is missing. The sample lists roughly 500,000 clones, over 75% occurring once. The sample taken for sequencing was PBMCs. Receptors originate from a woman in her thirties or forties in good health. Some clones in this sample may be carry-over from other donors' samples.

The table lists this clone with many counts. The CDR3 sequence is CASKTLTASRQAFF. DNA for the CDR3: TGTGCCAGCAAAACCCTGACAGCATCCCGACAAGCTTTCTTT. The J gene is TRBJ1-1, the V gene TRBV2, with D tentatively TRBD1 (5 bases). The V gene lost 7 bases and the J gene lost 9 bases, with 21 bases spanning the gap. The CDR3 is made up of 14 amino acids. CDR1 SNHLY and CDR2 FYNNEI come from the germline V gene.

CDR3 sequence reads: CASSYAGGTAEEYF. Written as DNA, the CDR3 is TGTGCCAGCAGTTACGCTGGCGGGACGGCGGAGGAGTACTTC. The chain joins TRBV6-6 to TRBJ2-7; D might be TRBD2 (6 bases). Germline CDR1 is MNHNY and CDR2 is SVGAGI (reference sequence). CDR3 length: 14 amino acids. The V end lost 2 bases, the J end lost 11 bases, and 19 bases lay between the germline ends.

The chain has TRBV30 and TRBJ1-3; D is ambiguous. Between the trimmed V and J ends, which lost 0 bases and 3 bases, there was a span of 6 bases. Germline CDR1 and CDR2: GTSNPN and SVGIG (reference sequence). This CDR3 region has 13 residues. DNA of the CDR3: TGTGCCTGGAGTGTACTCCTTGGAAACACCATATATTTT. Its translation: CAWSVLLGNTIYF.

The chain uses TRBV9 and TRBJ2-2; perhaps TRBD1 as D (7 bases). In germline, CDR1 is SGDLS, CDR2 YYNGEE. Deletions cut 6 bases from V and 5 bases from J, with 17 bases between. The CDR3 length is 15 residues. The CDR3 DNA follows: TGTGCCAGCACCTCCAGGGGGGTCGAGACCGGGGAGCTGTTTTTT. This sequence encodes CASTSRGVETGELFF.

The CDR3 sequence is CAISGQGVTYGYTF. The CDR3, as DNA: TGTGCCATCAGTGGACAGGGGGTTACCTATGGCTACACCTTC. The chain recombines TRBV10-3 with TRBJ1-2; 9 nucleotides match TRBD1. CDR3 length: 14 residues. V trimming: 4 bases; J trimming: 4 bases; junction bases outside the gene matches: 4. Germline lookup yields CDR1 ENHRY and CDR2 SYGVKD.

This chain joins TRBV7-9 and TRBJ2-2, with D uncertain. Per germline, CDR1 SEHNR and CDR2 FQNEAQ (reference sequence). CDR3 length equals 13 residues. V shed 5 bases and J shed 8 bases, with 12 bases lying between them. The CDR3 region is CASSPAPGGELFF. CDR3 nucleotide sequence: TGTGCCAGCAGCCCGGCCCCGGGTGGGGAGCTGTTTTTT.

As for this clone: Since a far larger clone is one base different, this is likely a read error. The chain recombines TRBV29-1 with TRBJ2-7, with D hard to call. V lost 0 bases and J 5 bases, leaving 8 bases between the germline ends. CDR1 and CDR2 (germline): SQVTM, ANQGSEA. The CDR3 loop spans 12 amino acids. CDR3 region: CSVEDLPHEQYF. The CDR3 DNA is TGCAGCGTTGAAGATCTTCCCCACGAGCAGTACTTC.

V is TRBV5-1 and J is TRBJ2-2, with 8 bases aligning to TRBD2. Per germline, CDR1 SGHRS and CDR2 YFSETQ. The CDR3 is made up of 15 amino acids. The V segment lost 4 bases and the J segment 4 bases; nucleotides outside the gene matches: 6. The CDR3 here is CASSPGGPGTGELFF. CDR3 bases: TGCGCCAGCAGCCCGGGAGGGCCGGGCACCGGGGAGCTGTTTTTT.

The DNA of the CDR3 is TGTGCCAGCAGCTTAGCAGGTAGCGGAACCTACAATGAGCAGTTCTTC. Amino acid sequence: CASSLAGSGTYNEQFF. This chain links TRBV7-2 with TRBJ2-1; maybe TRBD2 (6 bases). The V and J ends lost 0 bases and 2 bases respectively, with 11 bases between them. The CDR3 is made up of 16 amino acids. Germline loops: CDR1 SGHTA, CDR2 FQGNSA.

A remark on this clone: This likely traces to a read error, being one base from a far larger clone. Without the conserved terminal phenylalanine or tryptophan, this CDR3 likely stems from a read error. The chain couples TRBV6-6 to TRBJ1-1, with D uncertain. Trimming cost V 0 bases and J 4 bases, with 6 bases left between them. Germline V gene data show CDR1 as MNHNY and CDR2 as SVGAGI (reference sequence). The CDR3 is 13 residues long. The CDR3 spells CASSYSISTEAFL. DNA for the CDR3: TGTGCCAGCAGTTACTCGATAAGCACTGAAGCTTTCCTT.

The count of this clone is one. A far larger clone differs by one base, so this is likely a read error. V usage is TRBV7-9 and J usage is TRBJ2-3; a possible D gene is TRBD2 (5 bases). Germline-derived CDR1 and CDR2 are SEHNR and FQNEAQ (reference sequence). This CDR3 has 15 amino acids. CDR3 sequence reads: CASSLGVAHTDTRYF. In nucleotides, the CDR3 is TGTGCCAGCAGCTTAGGGGTAGCGCACACAGATACGCGGTATTTT.

This clone was observed a single time. A far larger clone differs by one base, so this is likely a read error. This specimen includes other DNA sequences encoding the same CDR3. This chain connects TRBV30 to TRBJ2-2, with 8 nucleotides matching TRBD2. Germline V gene lookup returns CDR1 GTSNPN and CDR2 SVGIG (reference sequence). The CDR3 consists of 20 residues. The CDR3 DNA sequence: TGTGCATGGACCATGCGGGGGAAACTAGCGGAGCCGCTGAACACCGGGGAGCTGTTTTTT. Translation: CAWTMRGKLAEPLNTGELFF.

This clone was picked up one time. V is TRBV6-5 and J is TRBJ2-7; D gene uncertain. CDR1 is MNHEY and CDR2 is SVGAGI in the germline V gene. V was trimmed by 7 bases and J by 6 bases, leaving 10 bases between them. The CDR3 loop spans 11 amino acids. The CDR3 DNA follows: TGTGCCAGCACGATGGGCGGCGAGCAGTACTTC. It yields the protein CASTMGGEQYF.

The CDR3 sequence: CAVGSGGHGTDTQYF. CDR3 bases: TGTGCTGTGGGGAGCGGGGGACATGGGACAGATACGCAGTATTTT. The chain recombines TRBV19 with TRBJ2-3; 8 nucleotides match TRBD2. This CDR3 has 15 residues. Germline CDR1 LNHDA, CDR2 SQIVND (reference sequence).

About this clone: It differs at one base from a far larger clone, so likely a read error. The sample carries other DNA sequences with the same CDR3. This chain joins TRBV4-2 and TRBJ2-2; perhaps TRBD1 as D (7 bases). Per germline, CDR1 LGHNA and CDR2 YNFKEQ. Deletions cut 3 bases from V and 5 bases from J, with 19 bases between. The CDR3 has 17 residues. The CDR3 sequence: CASSQARAGQNTGELFF. The CDR3 DNA reads TGTGCCAGCAGCCAGGCACGGGCGGGACAGAATACCGGGGAGCTGTTTTTT.

A note on this clone: A far larger clone lies a single base away; this is likely a read error. At the DNA level, this CDR3 is encoded by other sequences in the same sample as well. The chain recombines TRBV6-1 with TRBJ1-5, with D possibly TRBD1 on 5 matching bases. Germline assignment: CDR1 MNHNS and CDR2 SASEGT. The CDR3 has 13 residues. The DNA for the CDR3 is TGTGCCAGCAGTGACAGGGTTAATCAGCCCCAGCATTTC. Its protein is CASSDRVNQPQHF.

This chain's CDR3 is CASSLQISVTEAFF. CDR3 in DNA: TGTGCCAGCAGCTTACAGATCTCGGTGACTGAAGCTTTCTTT. The chain uses TRBV5-4 and TRBJ1-1; D unresolved. The germline CDR1 and CDR2 sequences are SGHNT and YYREEE (reference sequence). Trimming left V 2 bases short and J 5 bases short, with 13 bases between. The CDR3 consists of 14 residues.

J is TRBJ1-5 and V is TRBV6-4, with D unresolved. The V end was cut by 4 bases, the J end by 5 bases, with 9 bases between. Per germline, CDR1 MRHNA and CDR2 SNTAGT. The CDR3 spans 13 residues. CDR3 amino acids: CASSAEEDQPQHF. The CDR3 DNA sequence: TGTGCCAGCAGTGCTGAGGAGGATCAGCCCCAGCATTTT.

This clone was observed at least ten times. The J gene is TRBJ2-6, the V gene TRBV28; unclear D gene. Germline values: CDR1 MDHEN, CDR2 SYDVKM. Trimming took off 5 bases at V and 0 bases at J, with 11 bases between the two ends. The CDR3 length is 16 residues. The chain's CDR3 is CASSPSLGSGANVLTF. The CDR3, as DNA: TGTGCCAGCAGTCCCTCTCTAGGCTCTGGGGCCAACGTCCTGACTTTC.

Of note for this clone: A far bigger clonotype differs at one base, so this is likely a read error. The chain uses TRBV5-1 and TRBJ2-1; the D gene is possibly TRBD2 (6 bases). Per germline, CDR1 SGHRS and CDR2 YFSETQ. V was trimmed by 6 bases and J by 3 bases, leaving 22 bases between them. The length of the CDR3 is 17 residues. CDR3 in DNA: TGCGCCAGCAACTACTTGGGAGGCAGTCAAGGCTACAATGAGCAGTTCTTC. It is translated as CASNYLGGSQGYNEQFF.

The chain is built from TRBV5-1 and TRBJ2-3, with 9 bases identical to TRBD2. The V segment lost 2 bases and the J segment 4 bases; nucleotides outside the gene matches: 14. This CDR3 has 18 amino acids. Germline values: CDR1 SGHRS, CDR2 YFSETQ. The CDR3 is CASSFGSSGTGVADTQYF. CDR3 nucleotides: TGCGCCAGCAGCTTCGGGTCTAGCGGGACGGGCGTGGCAGATACGCAGTATTTT.